These 21 T cell receptor beta chains share one sample of origin, sequenced in a study of tumor-infiltrating lymphocytes in primary liver carcinoma. Unsorted whole blood yielded the blood RNA, and germline DNA was also extracted. Total RNA (approximately 450 ng) served as template for TCR beta cDNA synthesis primed by a constant-region primer. Three nested multiplex PCR rounds, a slightly modified ARM-PCR, produced the libraries for TCR beta. With TRBV1-TRBV30 forward primers and a C-beta reverse primer, the first two PCR rounds were run for 9 to 10 cycles each. TCRdb called the multiplex PCR reads again in MiXCR, with one record for every CDR3 protein. The table has more than 150,000 distinct CDR3 sequences, 50% to 75% seen once. Sequences were obtained from peripheral blood. The receptors stem from a man aged 35 to 55 with primary liver carcinoma and hepatitis B virus infection.

This rearrangement joins TRBV6-5 to TRBJ1-2, with 7 bases that match TRBD1. The CDR3 sequence is 14 residues long. The trim removed 5 bases at V and 6 bases at J, leaving 9 bases unmatched. Germline CDR1 reads MNHEY; CDR2 reads SVGAGI. The CDR3 here is CASSPTDRTHGYTF. The CDR3 coding sequence is TGTGCCAGCAGTCCGACGGACAGGACCCATGGCTACACCTTC.

This CDR3 reads CASTPGLFIYGYTF. The CDR3 nucleotides are TGTGCCAGCACCCCGGGACTTTTCATCTATGGCTACACCTTC. The J gene is TRBJ1-2, the V gene TRBV6-1; D may be TRBD1 (5 bases). V lost 7 bases and J 4 bases, leaving 16 bases between the germline ends. Germline V gives CDR1 MNHNS, CDR2 SASEGT. The CDR3 has 14 amino acids.

The chain is built from TRBV30 and TRBJ1-3; TRBD1 might be the D (5 bases). V was shortened by 3 bases and J by 2 bases, with 11 bases between the two germline ends. This CDR3 is 14 amino acids long. CDR1 is GTSNPN, CDR2 SVGIG, per germline (reference sequence). The CDR3 nucleotides are TGTGCCTGGAGCGGCCTGGGGGCTGGAAACACCATATATTTT. It specifies CAWSGLGAGNTIYF.

In regard to this clonotype: A clone one base away is much larger, so this may be a read error. The gene calls are TRBV6-5 and TRBJ2-3, with D uncertain. Germline V gene sequence: CDR1 MNHEY, CDR2 SVGAGI. This CDR3 has 13 residues. The germline V and J ends were trimmed by 5 bases and 5 bases, with 11 bases remaining between them. The CDR3 DNA reads TGTGCCAGCAGTAAGGTGGGAAGAGATACGCAGTATTTT. This translates into CASSKVGRDTQYF.

As regards this clonotype: As the CDR3 is not closed by the conserved phenylalanine or tryptophan, this likely results from a read error. The limits of the CDR3 on the DNA are not certain, so only TCRdb's listed CDR3 is given. The rearrangement links TRBV11-3 to TRBJ2-1. The CDR3 totals 14 residues, both ends included. Germline V gives CDR1 SGHNT, CDR2 YENEEA. CDR3 loop: CASSLRVSNNEQSL.

The V and J genes are TRBV12-3 or TRBV12-4 and TRBJ2-1; 10 bases agree with TRBD1. The CDR3 has 16 amino acids. V shed 8 bases, J shed 4 bases, and the junction held 11 bases outside the gene matches. The CDR3, as DNA: TGTGCCAGCGGACCTACCGGGACAGGGGTTTACAATGAGCAGTTCTTC. Protein product: CASGPTGTGVYNEQFF.

The gene calls are TRBV4-1 and TRBJ1-4, with a tentative D call TRBD1 (5 bases). The CDR3 is 16 residues long. The V gene's germline CDR1 is MGHRA and CDR2 YSYEKL. Trimming took 5 bases from V and 4 from J, leaving 17 bases between them. As DNA, the CDR3 is TGCGCCAGCAGCTTGAGGACACCCCCTCGTAATGAAAAACTGTTTTTT. Translating it yields CASSLRTPPRNEKLFF.

This clonotype was observed once. This may stem from a read error, because a much larger clone lies one nucleotide away. The J gene is TRBJ1-5, the V gene TRBV6-1, with D unresolved. The length of the CDR3 is 12 residues. In germline, CDR1 is MNHNS, CDR2 SASEGT. Trimming cost V 7 bases and J 9 bases, with 13 bases left between them. CDR3 sequence (DNA): TGTGCCAGCATTCGCCCCCTTTGGCCCCAGCATTTT. It yields the protein CASIRPLWPQHF.

V and J are TRBV20-1 and TRBJ1-2, with 10 bases that match TRBD1. Trimming removed 5 bases from V and 8 bases from J; junction bases left unmatched: 8. Germline loops: CDR1 DFQATT, CDR2 SNEGSKA (reference sequence). The CDR3 consists of 13 residues. In DNA, the CDR3 is TGCAGTGCTTGGACAGGGGGGGAGGAAGGCTACACCTTC. Translating it yields CSAWTGGEEGYTF.

Comment on this clonotype: A much larger clone lies a single base off, so this may be a read error. The V gene is TRBV12-3 or TRBV12-4, the J gene TRBJ2-3; D call uncertain. The CDR3 is 12 residues long. The germline V and J ends were trimmed by 5 bases and 8 bases, with 11 bases remaining between them. This CDR3 is CASSVVSFTQYF. Written as DNA, the CDR3 is TGTGCCAGCAGTGTAGTGTCCTTTACGCAGTATTTT.

The V gene is TRBV6-6, the J gene TRBJ2-1, with D possibly being TRBD1 (6 bases). Looked up from germline, CDR1 is MNHNY and CDR2 is SVGAGI (reference sequence). This CDR3 is built from 14 residues. Trimming removed 10 bases from V and 6 bases from J, with 19 bases in between. CDR3 DNA: TGTGCCACCATCCGGGACACGGTGACCAATGAGCAGTTCTTC. It specifies CATIRDTVTNEQFF.

This clonotype was counted a few times. This rearrangement joins TRBV4-1 to TRBJ1-2; D not certain. V lost 3 bases and J lost 0, with 14 bases in between. The CDR3 runs 16 residues. CDR1 and CDR2 from the germline V gene are MGHRA and YSYEKL. The CDR3 here is CASSHWGGPANYGYTF. The CDR3, as DNA: TGCGCCAGCAGCCATTGGGGTGGTCCGGCTAACTATGGCTACACCTTC.

The chain has TRBV11-2 and TRBJ2-5; no clear D gene. The CDR3 has 12 amino acids. V was cut by 2 bases and J by 10 bases, with 11 bases left in between. Germline lookup yields CDR1 SGHAT and CDR2 FQNNGV. CDR3 amino acids: CASSLIGDIQYF. CDR3 bases: TGTGCCAGCAGCTTAATCGGAGACATCCAGTACTTC. The full variable domain, rest sourced from reference TRBV11-2 and TRBJ2-5, is EAGVAQSPRYKIIEKRQSVAFWCNPISGHATLYWYQQILGQGPKLLIQFQNNGVVDDSQLPKDRFSAERLKGVDSTLKIQPAKLEDSAVYLCASSLIGDIQYFGPGTRLLVL.

The V gene is TRBV5-4, the J gene TRBJ1-2; no firm D call. The CDR3 totals 14 residues. The germline V gene encodes CDR1 SGHNT and CDR2 YYREEE (reference sequence). V gave up 4 bases and J gave up 8 bases, with 18 bases separating them. The CDR3 loop reads CASSGVGWSKGYTF. CDR3 DNA: TGTGCCAGCAGCGGCGTTGGGTGGTCAAAGGGCTACACCTTC.

This clonotype was seen a single time. The germline gene is not matched at one end of the junction; a read error may be the cause. The chain joins TRBV6-6 to TRBJ2-3; D possibly corresponds to TRBD2 (6 bases). CDR1 is MNHNY and CDR2 is SVGAGI in the germline V gene (reference sequence). CDR3 size: 13 residues. CDR3 sequence: CVSSRDWADTQYF. DNA of the CDR3: TGTGTCAGCAGTCGGGACTGGGCAGATACGCAGTATTTT.

This rearrangement joins TRBV6-5 to TRBJ2-7, with TRBD2 matching over 12 bases. V was clipped by 6 bases and J by 8 bases; unmatched bases: 14. Germline CDR1 reads MNHEY; CDR2 reads SVGAGI. CDR3 length: 16 amino acids. This CDR3 reads CASRLGILAGGGKQYF. The DNA of the CDR3 is TGTGCCAGCAGGCTTGGGATACTAGCGGGAGGCGGGAAGCAGTACTTC.

This clonotype was recorded a few times. The V gene is TRBV6-1, the J gene TRBJ1-5; 9 positions match TRBD1. V lost 7 bases and J lost 7; bases outside the gene matches: 8. In germline, CDR1 is MNHNS, CDR2 SASEGT. This CDR3 has 14 residues. The CDR3 region has the DNA TGTGCCAGCAACCCGGGACAGGGTGGGCAGCCCCAGCATTTT. This codes for CASNPGQGGQPQHF.

This rearrangement joins TRBV5-1 to TRBJ2-5; 12 nucleotides align to TRBD2. V gave up 4 bases and J gave up 4 bases; unmatched junction bases: 2. The CDR3 totals 14 residues. Germline values: CDR1 SGHRS, CDR2 YFSETQ. CDR3 DNA sequence: TGCGCCAGCAGCGGACTAGCGGGACGAGAGACCCAGTACTTC. As protein: CASSGLAGRETQYF.

The gene calls are TRBV6-2 or TRBV6-3 and TRBJ1-1; 7 bases match TRBD1. CDR1 is MNHEY, CDR2 SVGEGT, per germline. V gave up 6 bases and J gave up 1 base; unmatched junction bases: 8. There are 15 residues in the CDR3. Written as DNA, the CDR3 is TGTGCCAGCAGCCCCCTACAGGGGCAGAACACTGAAGCTTTCTTT. Its translation: CASSPLQGQNTEAFF.

V usage is TRBV6-1 and J usage is TRBJ2-1; 10 positions match TRBD1. The germline V gene encodes CDR1 MNHNS and CDR2 SASEGT. The CDR3 sequence is 14 residues long. J gave up 8 bases and V 10 bases, and 11 bases lay outside the gene matches. CDR3 in amino acids: CATLRGQGYHEQFF. The CDR3 DNA reads as TGTGCCACCTTAAGGGGACAGGGGTACCATGAGCAGTTCTTC.

The V call is TRBV6-1, the J call TRBJ2-3; no clear D. CDR1 is MNHNS, CDR2 SASEGT, per germline. The CDR3 is 14 residues long. V lost 1 base, J lost 4 bases, and 9 bases lay in between. In DNA form, the CDR3 reads TGTGCCAGCAGTGAAGGCTCCGGGCCAGATACGCAGTATTTT. Translated: CASSEGSGPDTQYF.